This paragraph covers one T cell receptor beta chain sequence. Amplification yielded TCR beta CDR3 regions, with RNA transcripts as the source. Primed by the HTBI set, a first-round RT-PCR was run on the TCR CDR3. TCRdb itself ran the multiplex PCR reads through MiXCR, one entry per CDR3 protein. The sample includes about 520,000 distinct CDR3 sequences, less than 25% seen only once; the top ten take more than 25%. These patients, aged 18 to 65, had recently diagnosed hyperthyroidism lasting under 2 months. This record comes from a study of T cells in Graves' hyperthyroidism and ophthalmopathy. Study-level information: It was at initial diagnosis, before any treatment, that peripheral blood was collected.

This CDR3 comprises 13 residues. Germline V CDR1 and CDR2: MNHNS, SASEGT. After removal of 7 bases from V and 6 bases from J, the junction contained 6 bases not matched to a gene. This rearrangement joins TRBV6-1 to TRBJ2-1; 7 nucleotides align to TRBD1. The sample taken for sequencing was blood. The TCR originated in a young man with Graves' hyperthyroidism. This CDR3 is CASIKPGGNEQFF. The CDR3 bases are TGTGCCAGCATTAAACCAGGGGGCAATGAGCAGTTCTTC.